The 29 T cell receptor beta chains below all came from one sample that was sequenced in a study of naive and memory T cell subsets. An equimolar mix of two oligonucleotides served as the beta constant-region primer for TRBC1 and TRBC2. The ligated cDNA underwent four PCR rounds using SP2 and nested alpha and beta constant-region primers. Each CDR3 protein is one row after TCRdb ran MiXCR on the UMI-ligation and nested PCR reads. The data contain tens of thousands of distinct CDR3 sequences, over 9% of them seen just once; the ten biggest clones take up about 1.3%. The sequenced material came from naive CD8+ T cells from blood. These receptors were taken from a human donor in good health.

The CDR3 protein is CASSQGPIGQGLYEQYF. The DNA of the CDR3 is TGTGCCAGCAGCCAAGGCCCCATCGGACAAGGTCTCTACGAGCAGTACTTC. This chain connects TRBV14 to TRBJ2-7; possibly TRBD1 for D (5 bases). CDR1 SGHDN and CDR2 FVKESK come from the germline V gene. The CDR3 sequence is 17 residues long. V was cut by 1 base and J by 3 bases, with 19 bases left in between.

This clonotype showed up just a few times. The chain couples TRBV5-6 to TRBJ2-1, with D perhaps matching TRBD2 (5 bases). Germline loops: CDR1 SGHDT, CDR2 YYEEEE. CDR3 length equals 12 residues. V shed 4 bases and J shed 7 bases, with 9 bases lying between them. CDR3 amino acids: CASSQSGNEQFF. The CDR3, as DNA: TGTGCCAGCAGCCAGAGCGGAAATGAGCAGTTCTTC.

This clonotype showed up just a few times. The chain has TRBV28 and TRBJ2-7, with 8 bases lining up with TRBD2. The CDR3 length is 17 residues. After removal of 5 bases from V and 0 bases from J, the junction contained 12 bases not matched to a gene. Germline values: CDR1 MDHEN, CDR2 SYDVKM. The CDR3 sequence: CASSPIVRTSTSYEQYF. The DNA of the CDR3 is TGTGCCAGCAGTCCAATAGTCAGGACTAGCACCTCCTACGAGCAGTACTTC. Drawing the rest from reference TRBV28 and TRBJ2-7, the complete variable domain is DVKVTQSSRYLVKRTGEKVFLECVQDMDHENMFWYRQDPGLGLRLIYFSYDVKMKEKGDIPEGYSVSREKKERFSLILESASTNQTSMYLCASSPIVRTSTSYEQYFGPGTRLTVT.

This clonotype appeared many times. The CDR3, as DNA: TGTGCCAGCAGCGGGACGTCGAACACCGGGGAGCTGTTTTTT. Its protein product is CASSGTSNTGELFF. This chain connects TRBV9 to TRBJ2-2; D unresolved. This CDR3 has 14 amino acids. The V gene lost 3 bases and the J gene lost 0 bases, with 6 bases spanning the gap. Germline assignment: CDR1 SGDLS and CDR2 YYNGEE.

This clonotype was observed a few times. The V call is TRBV7-9, the J call TRBJ1-1; D remains unclear. The CDR3 contains 10 residues. The V gene's germline CDR1 is SEHNR and CDR2 FQNEAQ (reference sequence). With 10 bases removed from V and 0 bases from J, the gap between germline ends came to 3 bases. CDR3 nucleotide sequence: TGTGCCACCCTGAACACTGAAGCTTTCTTT. It codes for CATLNTEAFF.

This clonotype was counted only a few times. V gene TRBV24-1 combines with J gene TRBJ2-5; 8 nucleotides agree with TRBD2. CDR1 KGHDR and CDR2 SFDVKD come from the germline V gene. The V and J ends lost 7 bases and 2 bases, in that order; junction bases with no gene match: 2. This CDR3 region has 13 residues. As DNA, the CDR3 is TGTGCCACCAGGTCGGGGGGGCAAGAGACCCAGTACTTC. Its translation: CATRSGGQETQYF.

This clonotype came up many times. V usage is TRBV5-1 and J usage is TRBJ2-7, with D maybe TRBD2 (7 bases). CDR3 length: 13 residues. V was pared by 4 bases and J by 6 bases, with 14 bases between. The germline CDR1 and CDR2 sequences are SGHRS and YFSETQ. The CDR3 region has the DNA TGCGCCAGCAGCGGCGGGGGCCCCACCGAGCAGTACTTC. Its translation: CASSGGGPTEQYF.

The sample holds a few counts of this clonotype. The chain is built from TRBV7-9 and TRBJ2-1, with D perhaps assigned TRBD1 or TRBD2 (5 bases each). Germline V gene lookup returns CDR1 SEHNR and CDR2 FQNEAQ (reference sequence). The CDR3 covers 13 residues. V was cut by 6 bases and J by 5 bases, with 11 bases left in between. The CDR3 loop reads CASRAGTNNEQFF. The CDR3, as DNA: TGTGCCAGCAGGGCCGGGACCAACAATGAGCAGTTCTTC.

The CDR3 loop is CATSRDGVGTDTQYF. In nucleotides, the CDR3 is TGTGCCACCAGCAGAGATGGTGTCGGCACAGATACGCAGTATTTT. The chain carries TRBV15 and TRBJ2-3; D not resolved. The CDR3 runs 15 residues. Trimming stripped 0 bases from V and 1 base from J, with 8 bases between. Germline loops: CDR1 LNHNV, CDR2 YYDKDF (reference sequence).

CDR3 sequence: CSVHKEGGVITEAFF. Here the CDR3 DNA reads TGCAGCGTGCACAAGGAAGGTGGCGTGATCACTGAAGCTTTCTTT. The chain carries TRBV29-1 and TRBJ1-1; D gene ambiguous. This CDR3 contains 15 residues. Germline V gives CDR1 SQVTM, CDR2 ANQGSEA. V was trimmed by 6 bases and J by 4 bases, leaving 21 bases between them.

This clonotype was seen many times. This chain connects TRBV5-1 to TRBJ2-7, with TRBD1 matching over 8 bases. The V segment lost 4 bases and the J segment 2 bases; nucleotides outside the gene matches: 8. The V gene's germline CDR1 is SGHRS and CDR2 YFSETQ. There are 15 residues in the CDR3. The CDR3 coding sequence is TGCGCCAGCAGCCCCGACAGGGGTCAAACCTACGAGCAGTACTTC. It codes for CASSPDRGQTYEQYF.

The chain is built from TRBV14 and TRBJ1-1; the D is unclear. The CDR3 runs 13 residues. CDR1 and CDR2 (germline): SGHDN, FVKESK. Trimming removed 0 bases from V and 6 bases from J, with 8 bases in between. This chain's CDR3 is CASSQDSGAEAFF. Written as DNA, the CDR3 is TGTGCCAGCAGCCAAGATTCCGGCGCTGAAGCTTTCTTT.

V usage is TRBV30 and J usage is TRBJ1-1, with 7 nucleotides matching TRBD1. The CDR3 is 14 amino acids. Per germline, CDR1 GTSNPN and CDR2 SVGIG (reference sequence). V shed 4 bases and J 3 bases; nucleotides not matched to a gene: 8. The CDR3 sequence is CAWTNRGSDTEAFF. The CDR3 DNA is TGTGCCTGGACGAACAGGGGATCGGACACTGAAGCTTTCTTT.

This clonotype was seen a handful of times. The rearrangement uses TRBV27 and TRBJ2-7; TRBD1 agrees at 7 bases. Germline lookup yields CDR1 MNHEY and CDR2 SMNVEV (reference sequence). This CDR3 region has 14 residues. Trimming removed 4 bases from V and 3 bases from J; junction bases left unmatched: 6. The CDR3 loop is CASSSARGIYEQYF. CDR3 DNA: TGTGCCAGCAGTTCTGCCAGGGGGATCTACGAGCAGTACTTC.

This clonotype turned up a few times. The V call is TRBV10-3, the J call TRBJ2-3; 9 bases align to TRBD2. CDR1 and CDR2 from the germline V gene are ENHRY and SYGVKD. This CDR3 is built from 15 residues. Unmatched junction bases numbered 5, after V lost 7 bases and J lost 0 bases. In DNA, the CDR3 is TGTGCCATCAACCTAGCGGGGCCTAGCACAGATACGCAGTATTTT. Translated, it gives CAINLAGPSTDTQYF.

This clonotype was counted many times. This rearrangement joins TRBV27 to TRBJ1-2; unclear D gene. V gave up 6 bases and J gave up 3 bases, with 8 bases separating them. CDR1 and CDR2 from the germline V gene are MNHEY and SMNVEV (reference sequence). The CDR3 is made up of 12 amino acids. The CDR3 DNA sequence: TGTGCCAGCAGGTCCAGTGACTATGGCTACACCTTC. It encodes CASRSSDYGYTF.

This clonotype was seen a few times. The chain couples TRBV15 to TRBJ2-1; 8 bases fit TRBD2. The V gene's germline CDR1 is LNHNV and CDR2 YYDKDF (reference sequence). The V segment lost 1 base and the J segment 3 bases; nucleotides outside the gene matches: 8. This CDR3 spans 17 amino acids. CDR3 protein: CATSRGGTSGIYNEQFF. CDR3 bases: TGTGCCACCAGCAGAGGAGGAACTAGCGGAATCTACAATGAGCAGTTCTTC.

This clonotype was observed a handful of times. The J gene is TRBJ2-1, the V gene TRBV13, with a possible D match to TRBD1 (6 bases). Germline-derived CDR1 and CDR2 are PRHDT and FYEKMQ (reference sequence). This CDR3 spans 14 amino acids. Trimming pared 5 bases from V and 5 bases from J, leaving 13 bases between. The CDR3 region has the DNA TGTGCCAGCAGCACCCGAGGGGGACACAATGAGCAGTTCTTC. Its protein product is CASSTRGGHNEQFF.

This clonotype was counted ten times or more. This chain links TRBV10-3 with TRBJ2-1, with 8 bases matching TRBD1. The CDR3 spans 14 residues. CDR1 and CDR2 from the germline V gene are ENHRY and SYGVKD. Unmatched junction bases numbered 3, after V lost 2 bases and J lost 6 bases. The chain's CDR3 is CAISETTGGNEQFF. The DNA for the CDR3 is TGTGCCATCAGTGAGACAACAGGGGGCAATGAGCAGTTCTTC.

The sample holds a few counts of this clonotype. The rearrangement joins TRBV28 to TRBJ2-7; TRBD2 matches 14 bases. The CDR3 totals 18 residues. The germline V gene encodes CDR1 MDHEN and CDR2 SYDVKM. With V trimmed by 3 bases and J by 1 base, 8 bases remained unmatched. The CDR3 loop is CASSLVPGLAGVSYEQYF. For the CDR3, the DNA is TGTGCCAGCAGTTTGGTACCGGGACTAGCGGGAGTTTCCTACGAGCAGTACTTC.

This clonotype was observed many times. The J gene is TRBJ2-7, the V gene TRBV3-1; TRBD2 aligns across 10 bases. The V and J ends lost 0 bases and 6 bases, in that order; junction bases with no gene match: 8. The CDR3 is 16 amino acids. Germline assignment: CDR1 LGHDT and CDR2 YNNKEL (reference sequence). In DNA form, the CDR3 reads TGTGCCAGCAGCCAAGACCCTCCGCTAGCGGGAGTCGAGCAGTACTTC. This codes for CASSQDPPLAGVEQYF.

This clonotype was counted a few times. This chain links TRBV6-5 with TRBJ2-3, with TRBD2 matching over 7 bases. The CDR3 spans 17 residues. The V gene's germline CDR1 is MNHEY and CDR2 SVGAGI. The V segment lost 4 bases and the J segment 1 base; nucleotides outside the gene matches: 11. The CDR3 nucleotides are TGTGCCAGCAGTTCCTGGGGGGTAGCGGGCCGCACAGATACGCAGTATTTT. Its translation is CASSSWGVAGRTDTQYF.

This clonotype was counted a few times. The chain joins TRBV7-2 to TRBJ2-3; 7 bases match TRBD1. The CDR3 is made up of 17 amino acids. J lost 0 bases, V lost 4 bases, and 10 bases had no gene match. The V gene's germline CDR1 is SGHTA and CDR2 FQGNSA. DNA of the CDR3: TGTGCCAGCAGCTCCCCCTGGGACAGCCCTAGCACAGATACGCAGTATTTT. Its protein product is CASSSPWDSPSTDTQYF.

The V gene is TRBV20-1, the J gene TRBJ1-3; D gene ambiguous. V was pared by 0 bases and J by 0 bases, with 12 bases between. Germline loops: CDR1 DFQATT, CDR2 SNEGSKA (reference sequence). The CDR3 has 16 amino acids. This chain's CDR3 is CSARDLGSSSGNTIYF. The CDR3 DNA is TGCAGTGCTAGAGATCTTGGCTCTAGCTCTGGAAACACCATATATTTT.

This clonotype was observed many times. The genes are TRBV7-9 and TRBJ1-5; possibly TRBD1 for D (6 bases). V lost 9 bases to trimming and J lost 6 bases, with 15 bases between them. Germline CDR1 is SEHNR and CDR2 is FQNEAQ (reference sequence). This CDR3 has 13 amino acids. CDR3 in amino acids: CASQGGGGQPQHF. CDR3 DNA: TGTGCCAGTCAGGGAGGGGGGGGTCAGCCCCAGCATTTT.

This clonotype was seen a handful of times. The CDR3 region is CASSQGLGQGYGSPLHF. Here the CDR3 DNA reads TGCGCCAGCAGCCAAGGTTTAGGACAGGGGTACGGTTCACCCCTCCACTTT. The chain couples TRBV4-3 to TRBJ1-6; 9 nucleotides line up with TRBD1. The CDR3 has 17 amino acids. V lost 1 base, J lost 9 bases, and 10 bases stayed unmatched. The germline CDR1 and CDR2 sequences are LGHNA and YSLEER.

In regard to this clonotype: A much larger clone sits a single nucleotide away, making a read error possible. The CDR3 region is CASSSARTSGGYERYF. In nucleotides, the CDR3 is TGTGCCAGCAGCTCCGCGAGGACTAGCGGAGGGTACGAGCGGTACTTC. This chain uses TRBV11-2 with TRBJ2-7; 10 nucleotides line up with TRBD2. CDR3 length: 16 amino acids. Germline V gene sequence: CDR1 SGHAT, CDR2 FQNNGV. The full variable domain, in which reference TRBV11-2 and TRBJ2-7 provide the parts outside the CDR3, is EAGVAQSPRYKIIEKRQSVAFWCNPISGHATLYWYQQILGQGPKLLIQFQNNGVVDDSQLPKDRFSAERLKGVDSTLKIQPAKLEDSAVYLCASSSARTSGGYERYFGPGTRLTVT.

This clonotype was observed a few times. The chain couples TRBV12-3 or TRBV12-4 to TRBJ2-7; 9 nucleotides align to TRBD1. Trimming took 2 bases from V and 4 from J; bases not matched to a gene: 12. The CDR3 runs to 17 residues. CDR3 residues: CASSLIVGGQGTYEQYF. DNA for the CDR3: TGTGCCAGCAGTTTAATTGTAGGGGGACAGGGAACATACGAGCAGTACTTC.

In this sample, this clonotype turned up many times. This sequence joins TRBV4-2 and TRBJ2-5; D unclear. Germline CDR1 and CDR2: LGHNA and YNFKEQ. The CDR3 runs 14 residues. The ends were cut back, 4 bases at V and 0 bases at J, with 9 bases in the middle. The CDR3 loop reads CASSPPGNQETQYF. CDR3 sequence (DNA): TGTGCCAGCAGCCCCCCGGGTAACCAAGAGACCCAGTACTTC.